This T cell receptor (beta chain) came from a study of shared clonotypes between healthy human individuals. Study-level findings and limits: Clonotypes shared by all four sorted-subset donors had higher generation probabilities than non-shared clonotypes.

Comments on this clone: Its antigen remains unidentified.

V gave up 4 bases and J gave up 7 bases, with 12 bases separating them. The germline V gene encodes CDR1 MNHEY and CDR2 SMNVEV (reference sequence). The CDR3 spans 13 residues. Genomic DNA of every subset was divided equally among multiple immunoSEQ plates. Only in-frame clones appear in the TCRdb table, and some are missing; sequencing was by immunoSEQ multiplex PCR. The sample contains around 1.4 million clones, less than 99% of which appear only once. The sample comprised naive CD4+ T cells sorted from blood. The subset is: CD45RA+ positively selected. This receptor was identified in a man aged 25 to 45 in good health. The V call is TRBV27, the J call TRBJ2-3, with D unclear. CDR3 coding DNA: TGTGCCAGCAGTTCCCCATCCCACAATACGCAGTATTTT. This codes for CASSSPSHNTQYF.